This T cell receptor (beta chain) was captured in a study of identical twins. Study-wide results and caveats: While abundant cord blood beta clonotypes carried fewer insertions, memory repertoires showed no such pattern. Model-predicted out-of-frame TCR alpha sharing fell below observed values in monozygotic twins.

This clonotype occurred many times. Its antigen is unknown. Every donor was a healthy Caucasian. TCRdb redid the calling of the 5' RACE reads with MiXCR, one entry per CDR3 protein. The sample includes approximately 220,000 distinct CDR3 sequences, 7.5% of them seen just once. The CDR3 runs 14 residues. The V gene lost 0 bases and the J gene lost 7 bases, with 12 bases spanning the gap. These data are also associated with another study on yellow fever vaccine responses in identical twins. As that study records: Twins' vaccine T cell response reportedly seemed partly convergent, partly personalized.

The sequence was collected from a woman younger than 35 in good health. The V gene is TRBV12-3 or TRBV12-4, the J gene TRBJ1-2; D possibly corresponds to TRBD1 (6 bases). Input material: memory (CD45RO+) T cells sorted from blood. The CDR3 region is CASSLAGGLSGYTF. The DNA of the CDR3 is TGTGCCAGCAGTTTAGCAGGGGGACTCTCTGGCTACACCTTC.